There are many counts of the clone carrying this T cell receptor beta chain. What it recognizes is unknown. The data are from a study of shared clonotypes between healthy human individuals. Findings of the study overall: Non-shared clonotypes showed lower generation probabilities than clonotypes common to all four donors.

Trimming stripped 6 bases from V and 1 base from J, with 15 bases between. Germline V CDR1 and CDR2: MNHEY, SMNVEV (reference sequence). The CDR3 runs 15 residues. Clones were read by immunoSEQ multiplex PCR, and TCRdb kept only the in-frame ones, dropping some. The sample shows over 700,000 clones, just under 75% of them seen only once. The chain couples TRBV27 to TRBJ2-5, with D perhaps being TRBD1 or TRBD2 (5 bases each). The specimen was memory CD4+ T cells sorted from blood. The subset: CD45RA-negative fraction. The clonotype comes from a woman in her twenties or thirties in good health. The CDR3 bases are TGTGCCAGCAGAGACACCGGGGCAGCCCAAGAGACCCAGTACTTC. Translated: CASRDTGAAQETQYF.